The 8 T cell receptor beta chains presented below share a single source sample, sequenced in a study of regulatory dendritic cells for organ transplantation. Sequencing was performed with immunoSEQ multiplex PCR; in TCRdb, only in-frame clones are kept and a portion is missing. The sample lists roughly 34,000 clones, about 89% seen once, with over 0.055% in the top ten. Sequencing was performed on naive CD4+ T cells from blood. Specified subset: CD45RA+ naive T cells. All receptors derive from a human donor in good health.

This clone showed up just once. This chain links TRBV27 with TRBJ2-4; a weak D match, TRBD2 (6 bases). V lost 6 bases to trimming and J lost 1 base, with 13 bases between them. CDR3 length: 15 residues. CDR1 MNHEY and CDR2 SMNVEV come from the germline V gene (reference sequence). CDR3 bases: TGTGCCAGCAGACCGAGGAGCGGGGCCAAAAACATTCAGTACTTC. Translated, it gives CASRPRSGAKNIQYF.

The chain recombines TRBV28 with TRBJ2-3; no clear D. The CDR3 spans 15 residues. The V and J ends lost 3 bases and 4 bases respectively, with 14 bases between them. CDR1 is MDHEN and CDR2 is SYDVKM in the germline V gene. The CDR3 reads CASSLGRSGSDTQYF. The CDR3, as DNA: TGTGCCAGCAGTTTGGGTCGGAGTGGCTCAGATACGCAGTATTTT. The full variable domain, completed using reference TRBV28 and TRBJ2-3, is DVKVTQSSRYLVKRTGEKVFLECVQDMDHENMFWYRQDPGLGLRLIYFSYDVKMKEKGDIPEGYSVSREKKERFSLILESASTNQTSMYLCASSLGRSGSDTQYFGPGTRLTVL.

V gene TRBV27 combines with J gene TRBJ2-1; 9 positions match TRBD2. The V gene's germline CDR1 is MNHEY and CDR2 SMNVEV (reference sequence). The V gene end was trimmed by 6 bases and the J gene end by 2 bases; junction bases not matched to a gene: 5. The CDR3 has 15 amino acids. The chain's CDR3 is CASSRSGRTYNEQFF. As DNA, the CDR3 is TGTGCCAGCAGCCGAAGCGGGAGGACCTACAATGAGCAGTTCTTC.

V and J are TRBV15 and TRBJ1-5, with 11 bases identical to TRBD1. J gave up 4 bases and V 0 bases, and 5 bases lay outside the gene matches. The V gene's germline CDR1 is LNHNV and CDR2 YYDKDF (reference sequence). This CDR3 is built from 17 residues. In DNA form, the CDR3 reads TGTGCCACCAGCAGAGATAAGGGGACAGGGGGGAATCAGCCCCAGCATTTT. It specifies CATSRDKGTGGNQPQHF.

The gene calls are TRBV7-3 and TRBJ2-3, with TRBD2 matching 14 bases. J was trimmed by 0 bases and V by 5 bases; bases with no gene match: 7. In germline, CDR1 is SGHTA, CDR2 FQGTGA. The CDR3 is 18 amino acids. The CDR3 nucleotides read TGTGCCAGCAGCCGAGGACTAGCGGGAGGCCAAAGCACAGATACGCAGTATTTT. It yields the protein CASSRGLAGGQSTDTQYF.

CDR3 loop: CASRKWTGTSGELFF. The CDR3 DNA follows: TGTGCCAGCAGAAAATGGACAGGGACTTCCGGGGAGCTGTTTTTT. V and J are TRBV6-1 and TRBJ2-2, with 8 bases aligning to TRBD1. V shed 6 bases and J 6 bases; nucleotides not matched to a gene: 9. The CDR3 totals 15 residues. Germline V gene data show CDR1 as MNHNS and CDR2 as SASEGT.

This clone was counted only a few times. The chain uses TRBV28 and TRBJ1-2, with D perhaps matching TRBD1 (6 bases). V was trimmed by 5 bases and J by 7 bases, leaving 14 bases between them. Per germline, CDR1 MDHEN and CDR2 SYDVKM. This CDR3 is built from 13 residues. The CDR3 DNA reads TGTGCCAGCAGTGAACAGGGCTTCCGTGGCTACACCTTC. It encodes CASSEQGFRGYTF.

This clone is a singleton in its sample. This chain links TRBV6-5 with TRBJ1-2, with D uncertain. V dropped 6 bases and J dropped 1 base, with 9 bases sitting between them. Per the germline V gene, CDR1 is MNHEY and CDR2 is SVGAGI. The CDR3 totals 13 residues. In nucleotides, the CDR3 is TGTGCCAGCAGGAGCGGCCTTAACTATGGCTACACCTTC. It codes for CASRSGLNYGYTF.